The clone carrying this T cell receptor (beta chain) has only a few counts. The antigen remains undetermined. These data belong to a study of CD8 T cells in ankylosing spondylitis. In germline, CDR1 is MGHRA, CDR2 YSYEKL. This CDR3 comprises 16 residues. The V end was cut by 0 bases, the J end by 0 bases, with 9 bases between. Study-level points and caveats: Earlier studies detected some motif variants in reactive arthritis synovial fluid and blood.

Via MiXCR, TCRdb re-called the 5' RACE reads, giving one row per CDR3 protein. The data contain 190,000 or so distinct CDR3 sequences, around 13% of them singletons. Sequences were obtained from blood, either unsorted or a sorted T cell fraction (not recorded which). J is TRBJ1-5 and V is TRBV4-1, with D uncertain. This TCR was recovered from a male donor with ankylosing spondylitis or in good health (not recorded which). The CDR3 reads CASSQDKVISNQPQHF. The CDR3 DNA sequence: TGCGCCAGCAGCCAAGATAAGGTGATTAGCAATCAGCCCCAGCATTTT.